This T cell receptor beta chain was identified during a study of blood T cell repertoires in COVID-19. Study information: The United States, Italy and Spain supplied acute and convalescent COVID-19 samples. T cells, B-cell-depleted T cells, or PBMCs supplied cDNA or gDNA.

In the original processing: Using reference gene primer amplification, nucleated cell counts were estimated. TCRdb keeps only in-frame clones here, not all; method: immunoSEQ multiplex PCR. V and J calls and clone size are those listed in that table; D and trimming were worked out from the DNA. Of over 150,000 clones listed, more than 65% are singletons. V gave up 4 bases and J gave up 7 bases, with 16 bases separating them. The CDR3 loop spans 15 amino acids. In germline, CDR1 is MNHEY, CDR2 SVGAGI. The J gene is TRBJ1-4, the V gene TRBV6-5; TRBD1 might be the D (5 bases). The TCR was taken from an elderly woman with active or convalescent COVID-19. What was sequenced was peripheral blood. The CDR3 nucleotides read TGTGCCAGCAGTTCCGTAACGGGGGGGAGTGAAAAACTGTTTTTT. Amino acid sequence: CASSSVTGGSEKLFF.